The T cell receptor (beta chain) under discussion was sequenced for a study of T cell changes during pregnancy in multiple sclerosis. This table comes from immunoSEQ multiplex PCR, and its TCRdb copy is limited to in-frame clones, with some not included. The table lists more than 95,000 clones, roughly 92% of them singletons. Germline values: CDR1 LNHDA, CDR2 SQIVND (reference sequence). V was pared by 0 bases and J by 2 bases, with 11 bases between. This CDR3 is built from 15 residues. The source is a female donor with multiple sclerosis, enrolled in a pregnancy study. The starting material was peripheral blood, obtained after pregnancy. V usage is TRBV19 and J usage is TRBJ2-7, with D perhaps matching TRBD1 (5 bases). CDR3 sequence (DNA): TGTGCCAGTAGTATAGAAGGGGCGGCCCCCTACGAGCAGTACTTC. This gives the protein CASSIEGAAPYEQYF.